This T cell receptor beta chain was profiled in a study of T cell responses to AZD1222 COVID-19 vaccine. The wider study: Second-dose intervals of approximately 4 or approximately 12 weeks were pooled.

Trimming took 4 bases from V and 0 from J, leaving 3 bases between them. The CDR3 extends over 12 amino acids. In germline, CDR1 is SNHLY, CDR2 FYNNEI. The table came from immunoSEQ multiplex PCR; TCRdb's copy has only in-frame clones and leaves some out. The profile shows 100,000 to 120,000 clones, around 83% of them singletons. The sample in question was peripheral blood, obtained on day 0 of AZD1222 vaccination. The chain joins TRBV2 to TRBJ1-1; no reliable D call. The receptor comes from an adult in good health. The CDR3 nucleotides read TGTGCCAGCAGTGTACTGAACACTGAAGCTTTCTTT. Encoded protein: CASSVLNTEAFF. Together with reference TRBV2 and TRBJ1-1, the CDR3 gives the full variable domain: EPEVTQTPSHQVTQMGQEVILRCVPISNHLYFYWYRQILGQKVEFLVSFYNNEISEKSEIFDDQFSVERPDGSNFTLKIRSTKLEDSAMYFCASSVLNTEAFFGQGTRLTVV.